The present T cell receptor beta chain was sequenced within a study of blood T cell repertoires in COVID-19. Study-wide context: Nucleic acid was either cDNA or gDNA, and it came from T cells, B-cell-depleted T cells, or PBMCs.

Data came from immunoSEQ multiplex PCR; TCRdb stores just in-frame clones and leaves some out. Of tens of thousands of clones in the sample, 81% were seen once. From germline, CDR1 is SGHRS and CDR2 YFSETQ. The CDR3 sequence is 19 residues long. Trimming removed 1 base from V and 0 bases from J, with 19 bases in between. Specimen: peripheral blood. This receptor was taken from an elderly man with COVID-19, enrolled during active disease. This rearrangement joins TRBV5-1 to TRBJ1-4; tentatively, D is TRBD1 (5 bases). The CDR3 loop is CASSLNPGNFMATNEKLFF. The CDR3 DNA follows: TGCGCCAGCAGCTTGAACCCAGGGAACTTCATGGCAACTAATGAAAAACTGTTTTTT.